This is a list of T cell receptor beta chains from one sample in a study of blood T cell repertoires in COVID-19. Profiled with immunoSEQ multiplex PCR; TCRdb holds only in-frame clones, not every one. The repertoire holds about 280,000 clones, with about 85% as singletons. The sequenced sample was peripheral blood. Receptor source: a woman aged 45 to 65 who had recovered from COVID-19. The CDR3 runs from the conserved cysteine through the conserved F or W. The D gene is left open where the match is weak. The size of a clone is reported for some rows only, either as once, few or many, or as a class for expanded clones.

TRBV6-2/TRBV6-3,-,TRBJ1-5,-,CASSQGTGNQPQHF,TGTGCCAGCAGTCAGGGTACAGGCAATCAGCCCCAGCATTTT
TRBV11-3,TRBD2,TRBJ2-1,-,CASSLIGLAGEQFF,TGTGCCAGCAGCTTAATCGGACTAGCGGGGGAGCAGTTCTTC
TRBV30,-,TRBJ2-6,-,CAWSVLGSGANVLTF,TGTGCCTGGAGTGTACTAGGATCTGGGGCCAACGTCCTGACTTTC
TRBV9,-,TRBJ2-7,-,CASSPGVGHYEQYF,TGTGCCAGCAGCCCAGGGGTGGGTCACTACGAGCAGTACTTC
TRBV5-5,-,TRBJ2-3,-,CASSFPRSVTDTQYF,TGTGCCAGCAGCTTCCCTCGGTCCGTCACAGATACGCAGTATTTT
TRBV7-9,TRBD1,TRBJ2-7,-,CASSLRDRATYEQYF,TGTGCCAGCAGCTTAAGGGACAGGGCCACCTACGAGCAGTACTTC
TRBV7-9,-,TRBJ1-3,-,CASSLPDRTGNTIYF,TGTGCCAGCAGCTTACCTGACAGGACTGGAAACACCATATATTTT
TRBV5-8,-,TRBJ2-3,-,CASRLPVRSGDRSTDTQYF,TGTGCCAGCAGGCTGCCCGTTCGTTCGGGGGATAGAAGCACAGATACGCAGTATTTT
TRBV19,TRBD1,TRBJ2-5,-,CASSMGQGLEETQYF,TGTGCCAGTAGTATGGGACAGGGCTTGGAGGAGACCCAGTACTTC
TRBV20-1,TRBD1,TRBJ1-2,-,CSASYLTGTGAFNYGYTF,TGCAGTGCTAGTTACCTCACCGGGACAGGGGCTTTCAACTATGGCTACACCTTC
TRBV5-1,TRBD1,TRBJ2-7,few,CASSPGTGVFYEQYF,TGCGCCAGCAGCCCCGGGACAGGGGTTTTCTACGAGCAGTACTTC
TRBV29-1,-,TRBJ1-2,-,CSVREGGNYGYTF,TGCAGCGTTCGCGAGGGAGGGAACTATGGCTACACCTTC
TRBV7-2,TRBD1,TRBJ2-1,-,CASSRDRVEYNEQFF,TGTGCCAGCAGCCGGGACAGAGTAGAATACAATGAGCAGTTCTTC
TRBV10-2,-,TRBJ1-5,-,CASRFGLSNQPQHF,TGCGCCAGCAGGTTTGGACTGAGCAATCAGCCCCAGCATTTT
TRBV4-3,TRBD1,TRBJ2-2,-,CASSQTGGRGTGELFF,TGCGCCAGCAGCCAGACAGGGGGCCGAGGCACCGGGGAGCTGTTTTTT
TRBV5-4,TRBD2,TRBJ2-5,few,CASSPTSGGEETQYF,TGTGCCAGCAGCCCGACTAGCGGGGGGGAAGAGACCCAGTACTTC
TRBV30,-,TRBJ1-6,-,CAWRMPSRAYNSPLHF,TGTGCCTGGAGGATGCCCTCGAGGGCCTATAATTCACCCCTCCACTTT
TRBV5-6,-,TRBJ1-2,-,CASSLASSPYGYTF,TGTGCCAGCAGCTTGGCTAGTAGCCCCTATGGCTACACCTTC
TRBV5-1,TRBD1,TRBJ1-1,-,CASSFHRGTTEAFF,TGCGCCAGCAGCTTCCACAGGGGGACGACTGAAGCTTTCTTT
TRBV6-6,-,TRBJ2-5,-,CASSSWDSQETQYF,TGTGCCAGCAGCAGCTGGGACTCCCAAGAGACCCAGTACTTC
TRBV7-2,TRBD2,TRBJ2-2,-,CASRKRVAGGNTGELFF,TGTGCCAGCAGAAAAAGAGTAGCGGGGGGTAACACCGGGGAGCTGTTTTTT
TRBV19,TRBD1,TRBJ2-7,-,CASSLGTGFYEQYF,TGTGCCAGTAGTCTCGGGACAGGGTTTTACGAGCAGTACTTC
TRBV5-1,TRBD1,TRBJ1-2,-,CASRQRGQGSGGYTF,TGCGCCAGCAGGCAGCGGGGACAGGGTTCAGGTGGCTACACCTTC
TRBV27,TRBD1,TRBJ1-2,-,CASRYYQGANYGYTF,TGTGCCAGCAGATATTACCAGGGGGCGAACTATGGCTACACCTTC
TRBV3-1/TRBV3-2,-,TRBJ1-1,-,CASSQDRLEAFF,TGTGCCAGCAGCCAAGACAGACTTGAAGCTTTCTTT
TRBV7-2,TRBD1,TRBJ2-5,-,CASSKRQGRETQYF,TGTGCCAGCAGCAAGAGACAGGGAAGGGAGACCCAGTACTTC